The 5 T cell receptor beta chains listed next were all sequenced from one sample in a study of chemoradiotherapy in HPV16-positive cancers. The table came from immunoSEQ multiplex PCR; TCRdb's copy has only in-frame clones and leaves some out. The data hold roughly 4,200 clones, with 91% observed a single time. The starting material was tumor tissue, obtained from a patient who underwent chemoradiotherapy. The origin of the receptors is a human donor with HPV-associated anogenital cancer.

This chain uses TRBV18 with TRBJ1-1; D uncertain. V was trimmed by 0 bases and J by 1 base, leaving 9 bases between them. CDR1 and CDR2 from the germline V gene are KGHSH and LQKENI. The CDR3 length is 15 residues. CDR3 amino acids: CASSPPENQNTEAFF. DNA of the CDR3: TGTGCCAGCTCACCACCTGAGAACCAGAACACTGAAGCTTTCTTT.

J is TRBJ2-2 and V is TRBV5-5; D uncertain. Trimming took 0 bases from V and 5 from J, leaving 5 bases between them. CDR3 size: 13 residues. Germline assignment: CDR1 SGHKS and CDR2 YYEKEE (reference sequence). The CDR3 DNA reads as TGTGCCAGCAGCTTGGCAGGAACCGGGGAGCTGTTTTTT. Translating it yields CASSLAGTGELFF. The full variable domain, its missing parts supplied by reference TRBV5-5 and TRBJ2-2, is DAGVTQSPTHLIKTRGQQVTLRCSPISGHKSVSWYQQVLGQGPQFIFQYYEKEERGRGNFPDRFSARQFPNYSSELNVNALLLGDSALYLCASSLAGTGELFFGEGSRLTVL.

The chain recombines TRBV19 with TRBJ1-4, with 8 bases identical to TRBD1. V was pared by 9 bases and J by 0 bases, with 6 bases of the junction left unmatched. Germline CDR1 reads LNHDA; CDR2 reads SQIVND (reference sequence). The CDR3 consists of 15 residues. CDR3 nucleotide sequence: TGTGCCAGCCGGACAGGGACCGCAACTAATGAAAAACTGTTTTTT. It specifies CASRTGTATNEKLFF.

J is TRBJ2-1 and V is TRBV27, with TRBD2 matching 13 bases. This CDR3 contains 17 residues. Germline V CDR1 and CDR2: MNHEY, SMNVEV (reference sequence). The V segment lost 6 bases and the J segment 3 bases; nucleotides outside the gene matches: 8. The CDR3 DNA reads TGTGCCAGCAGACCTCACGGGACTAGCGGGGACTACAATGAGCAGTTCTTC. It specifies CASRPHGTSGDYNEQFF.

The chain couples TRBV6-5 to TRBJ1-3; D gene unclear. V was pared by 7 bases and J by 0 bases, with 13 bases between. Germline lookup yields CDR1 MNHEY and CDR2 SVGAGI. The CDR3 has 15 residues. The CDR3 coding sequence is TGTGCCAGCATCCAGTCACCGCTCTCTGGAAACACCATATATTTT. Amino acid sequence: CASIQSPLSGNTIYF.